This T cell receptor (beta chain) derives from a study of blood T cell repertoires in COVID-19. Study-level background: COVID-19 samples collected from the United States, Italy and Spain covered acute and convalescent phases. PBMCs, B-cell-depleted T cells, or T cells were the source of the cDNA or gDNA that made up the material.

Per the original methods: How many nucleated cells were present was estimated from reference gene primer amplification. Assay used: immunoSEQ multiplex PCR; TCRdb lists only in-frame clones, some missing. The V and J calls and clone size are taken from that table; D and trimming were inferred from the DNA. The sample shows 140,000 to 150,000 clones, over 75% of them seen only once. Trimming pared 3 bases from V and 9 bases from J, leaving 15 bases between. The CDR3 spans 15 residues. Germline V lookup: CDR1 MDHEN, CDR2 SYDVKM. The chain recombines TRBV28 with TRBJ1-6; D is perhaps TRBD1 (6 bases). This clonotype originated in a man aged 55 to 70 with active or convalescent COVID-19. Material for sequencing was peripheral blood. CDR3 coding DNA: TGTGCCAGCAGTTTTCGTGGGGGCGTAGGTTCACCCCTCCACTTT. Encoded protein: CASSFRGGVGSPLHF.